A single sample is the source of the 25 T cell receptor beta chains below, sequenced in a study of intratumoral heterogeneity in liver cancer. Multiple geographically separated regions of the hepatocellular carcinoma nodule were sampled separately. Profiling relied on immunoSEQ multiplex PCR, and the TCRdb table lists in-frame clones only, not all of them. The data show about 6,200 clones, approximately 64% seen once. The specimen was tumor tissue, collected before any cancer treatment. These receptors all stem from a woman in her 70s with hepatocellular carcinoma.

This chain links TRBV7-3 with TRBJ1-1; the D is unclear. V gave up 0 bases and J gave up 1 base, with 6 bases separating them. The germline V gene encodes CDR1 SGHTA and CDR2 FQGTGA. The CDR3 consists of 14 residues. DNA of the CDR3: TGTGCCAGCAGCTTAACATCAGGGAACACTGAAGCTTTCTTT. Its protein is CASSLTSGNTEAFF.

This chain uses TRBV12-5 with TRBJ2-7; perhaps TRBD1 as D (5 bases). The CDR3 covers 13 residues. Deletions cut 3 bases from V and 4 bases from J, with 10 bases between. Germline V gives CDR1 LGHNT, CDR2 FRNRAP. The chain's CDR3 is CASGFARDYEQYF. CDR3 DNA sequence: TGTGCTAGTGGTTTCGCCAGGGATTACGAGCAGTACTTC.

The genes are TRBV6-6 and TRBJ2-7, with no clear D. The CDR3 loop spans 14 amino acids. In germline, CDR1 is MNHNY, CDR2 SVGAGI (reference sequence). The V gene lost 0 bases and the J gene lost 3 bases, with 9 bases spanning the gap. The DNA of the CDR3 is TGTGCCAGCAGTTACTCTGACTCAATCTACGAGCAGTACTTC. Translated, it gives CASSYSDSIYEQYF.

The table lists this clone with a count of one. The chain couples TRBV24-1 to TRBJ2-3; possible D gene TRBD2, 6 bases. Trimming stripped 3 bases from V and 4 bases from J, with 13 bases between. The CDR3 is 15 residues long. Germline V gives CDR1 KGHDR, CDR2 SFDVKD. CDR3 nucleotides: TGTGCCACCAGTGATCCGGGGGTAGGACCAGATACGCAGTATTTT. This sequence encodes CATSDPGVGPDTQYF.

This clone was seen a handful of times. The DNA of the CDR3 is TGTGCCAGCAGCTTATCAGGGCTCGAGCAGTACTTC. As protein: CASSLSGLEQYF. The genes are TRBV7-9 and TRBJ2-7; possible D gene TRBD1, 5 bases. Germline CDR1 is SEHNR and CDR2 is FQNEAQ (reference sequence). The CDR3 runs 12 residues. With 2 bases removed from V and 6 bases from J, the gap between germline ends came to 8 bases. The whole variable domain, remainder taken from reference TRBV7-9 and TRBJ2-7, is DTGVSQNPRHKITKRGQNVTFRCDPISEHNRLYWYRQTLGQGPEFLTYFQNEAQLEKSRLLSDRFSAERPKGSFSTLEIQRTEQGDSAMYLCASSLSGLEQYFGPGTRLTVT.

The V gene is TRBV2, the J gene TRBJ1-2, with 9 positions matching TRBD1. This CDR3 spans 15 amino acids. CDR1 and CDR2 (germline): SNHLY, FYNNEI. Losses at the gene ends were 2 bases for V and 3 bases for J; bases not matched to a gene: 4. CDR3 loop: CASSEIGQGHYGYTF. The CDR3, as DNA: TGTGCCAGCAGTGAAATAGGACAGGGGCACTATGGCTACACCTTC.

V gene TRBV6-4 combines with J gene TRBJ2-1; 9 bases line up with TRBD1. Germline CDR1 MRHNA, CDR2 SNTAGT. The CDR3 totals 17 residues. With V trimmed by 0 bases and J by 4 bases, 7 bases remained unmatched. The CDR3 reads CASSDSLRTGVYNEQFF. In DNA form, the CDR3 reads TGTGCCAGCAGTGACTCATTAAGGACAGGGGTTTACAATGAGCAGTTCTTC.

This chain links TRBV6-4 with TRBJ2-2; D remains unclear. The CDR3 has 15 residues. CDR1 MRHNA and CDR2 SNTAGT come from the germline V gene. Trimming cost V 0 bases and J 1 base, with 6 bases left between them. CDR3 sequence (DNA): TGTGCCAGCAGTGACTCGACGGGGAACACCGGGGAGCTGTTTTTT. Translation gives CASSDSTGNTGELFF.

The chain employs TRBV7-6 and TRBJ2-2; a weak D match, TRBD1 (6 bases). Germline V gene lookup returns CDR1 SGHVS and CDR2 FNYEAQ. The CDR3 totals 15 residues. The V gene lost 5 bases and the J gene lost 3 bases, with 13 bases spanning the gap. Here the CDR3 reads CASSPQGLYTGELFF. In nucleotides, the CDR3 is TGTGCCAGCAGCCCGCAGGGGTTGTACACCGGGGAGCTGTTTTTT.

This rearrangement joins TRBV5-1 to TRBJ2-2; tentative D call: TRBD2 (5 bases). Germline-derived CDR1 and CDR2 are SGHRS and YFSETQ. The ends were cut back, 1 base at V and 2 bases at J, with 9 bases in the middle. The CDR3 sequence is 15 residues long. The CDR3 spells CASSLIGGNTGELFF. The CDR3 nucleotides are TGCGCCAGCAGCTTGATTGGAGGTAACACCGGGGAGCTGTTTTTT.

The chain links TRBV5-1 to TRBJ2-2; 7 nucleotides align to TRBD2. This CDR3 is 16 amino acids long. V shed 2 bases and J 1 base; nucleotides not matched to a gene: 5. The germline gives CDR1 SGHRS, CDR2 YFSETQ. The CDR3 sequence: CASSFPGEGNTGELFF. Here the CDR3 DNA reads TGCGCCAGCAGCTTCCCTGGGGAGGGGAACACCGGGGAGCTGTTTTTT.

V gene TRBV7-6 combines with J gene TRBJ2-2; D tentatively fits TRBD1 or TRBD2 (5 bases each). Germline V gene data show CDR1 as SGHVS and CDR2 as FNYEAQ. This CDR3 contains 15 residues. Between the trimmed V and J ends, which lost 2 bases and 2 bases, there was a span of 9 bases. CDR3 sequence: CASSLSRGNTGELFF. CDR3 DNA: TGTGCCAGCAGCTTATCCCGGGGCAACACCGGGGAGCTGTTTTTT.

In DNA form, the CDR3 reads TGTGCCAGCAGTCCCCTGGGGGACCCTGAGTTCTTC. Translating gives CASSPLGDPEFF. The chain has TRBV28 and TRBJ2-1; D is tentatively TRBD1 or TRBD2 (5 bases each). Germline V gene lookup returns CDR1 MDHEN and CDR2 SYDVKM. This CDR3 has 12 amino acids. Trimming shortened V by 5 bases and J by 14 bases, and 16 bases separated the two germline ends.

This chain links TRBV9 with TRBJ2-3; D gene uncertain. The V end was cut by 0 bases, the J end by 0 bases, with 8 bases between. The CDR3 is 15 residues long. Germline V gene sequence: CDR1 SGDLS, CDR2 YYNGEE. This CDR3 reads CASSVDVASTDTQYF. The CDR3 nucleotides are TGTGCCAGCAGCGTAGACGTAGCTAGCACAGATACGCAGTATTTT.

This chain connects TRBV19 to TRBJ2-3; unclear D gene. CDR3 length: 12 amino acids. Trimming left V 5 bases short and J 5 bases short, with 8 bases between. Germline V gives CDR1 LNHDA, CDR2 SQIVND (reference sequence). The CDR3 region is CASSSGRDTQYF. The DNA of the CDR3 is TGTGCCAGTAGTTCAGGCAGAGATACGCAGTATTTT.

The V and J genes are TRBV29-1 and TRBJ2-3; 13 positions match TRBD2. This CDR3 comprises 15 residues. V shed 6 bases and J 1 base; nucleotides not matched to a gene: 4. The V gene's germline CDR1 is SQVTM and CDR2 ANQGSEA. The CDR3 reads CSVRTSGRGTDTQYF. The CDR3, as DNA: TGCAGCGTACGGACTAGCGGGAGAGGCACAGATACGCAGTATTTT.

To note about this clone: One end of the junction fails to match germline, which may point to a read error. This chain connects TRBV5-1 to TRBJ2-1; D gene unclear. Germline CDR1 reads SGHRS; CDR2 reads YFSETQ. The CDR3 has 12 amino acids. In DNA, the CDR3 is TGCGCCAGCAGCTCACACTACTATGAGCAGTTCTTC. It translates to CASSSHYYEQFF.

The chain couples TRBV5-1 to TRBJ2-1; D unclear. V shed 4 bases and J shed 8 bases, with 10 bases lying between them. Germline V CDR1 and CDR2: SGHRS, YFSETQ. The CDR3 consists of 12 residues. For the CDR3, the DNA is TGCGCCAGCAGCGCCGAGAATTATGAGCAGTTCTTC. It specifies CASSAENYEQFF.

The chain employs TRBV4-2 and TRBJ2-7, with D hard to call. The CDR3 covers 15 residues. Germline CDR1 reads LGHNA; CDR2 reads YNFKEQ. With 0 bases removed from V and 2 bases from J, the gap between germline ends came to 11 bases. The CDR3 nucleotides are TGTGCCAGCAGCCAAGATTCCCGCAGGACCTACGAGCAGTACTTC. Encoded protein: CASSQDSRRTYEQYF.

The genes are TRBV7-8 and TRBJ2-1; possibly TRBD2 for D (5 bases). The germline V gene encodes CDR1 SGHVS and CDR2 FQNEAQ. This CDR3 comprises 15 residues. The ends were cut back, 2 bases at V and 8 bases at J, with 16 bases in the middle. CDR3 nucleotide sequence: TGTGCCAGCAGCTTAACCGGCGGTGAGGGCGATGAGCAGTTCTTC. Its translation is CASSLTGGEGDEQFF.

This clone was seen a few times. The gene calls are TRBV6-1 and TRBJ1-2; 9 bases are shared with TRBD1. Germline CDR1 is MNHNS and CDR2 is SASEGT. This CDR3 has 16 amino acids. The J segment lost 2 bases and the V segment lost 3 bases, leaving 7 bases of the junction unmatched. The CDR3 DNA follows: TGTGCCAGCAGTGACCGGTGGGACAGGGTGAACTATGGCTACACCTTC. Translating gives CASSDRWDRVNYGYTF.

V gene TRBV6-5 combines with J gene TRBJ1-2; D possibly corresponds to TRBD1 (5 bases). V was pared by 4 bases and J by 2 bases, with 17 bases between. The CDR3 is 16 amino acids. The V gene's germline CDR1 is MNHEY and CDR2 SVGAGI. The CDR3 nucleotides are TGTGCCAGCAGTTTAACCCGACAGACCCCGAACTATGGCTACACCTTC. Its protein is CASSLTRQTPNYGYTF.

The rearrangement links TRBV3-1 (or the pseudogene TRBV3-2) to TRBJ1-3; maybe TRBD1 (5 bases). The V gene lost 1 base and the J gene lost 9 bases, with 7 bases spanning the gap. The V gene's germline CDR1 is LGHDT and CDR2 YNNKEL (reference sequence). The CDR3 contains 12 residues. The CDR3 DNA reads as TGTGCCAGCAGCCAAGTTGGGGGCACCATATATTTT. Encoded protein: CASSQVGGTIYF.

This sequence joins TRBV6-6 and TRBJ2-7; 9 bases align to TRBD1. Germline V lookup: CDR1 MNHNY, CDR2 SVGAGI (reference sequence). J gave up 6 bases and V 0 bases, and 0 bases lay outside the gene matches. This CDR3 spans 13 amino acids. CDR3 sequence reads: CASSYSGQGEQYF. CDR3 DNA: TGTGCCAGCAGTTACTCGGGACAGGGCGAGCAGTACTTC.

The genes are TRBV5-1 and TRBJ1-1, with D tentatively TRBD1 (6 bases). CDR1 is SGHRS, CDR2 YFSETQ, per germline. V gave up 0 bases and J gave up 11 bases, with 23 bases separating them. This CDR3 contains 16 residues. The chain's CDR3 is CASSLGGGFRHPVAFF. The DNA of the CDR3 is TGCGCCAGCAGCTTGGGAGGGGGGTTTAGGCATCCGGTCGCTTTCTTT.